This T cell receptor beta chain stems from a study of CD8+CD57+ T cells in acquired aplastic anemia. Background on the study: Quantities of DNA derived from sorted CD4+ and CD8+ cells averaged 3.2 ug.

This clonotype was counted between two and nine times. The target antigen is unknown. This may be a read error: a much more frequent sequence differs by one nucleotide. Trimming shortened V by 1 base and J by 6 bases, and 12 bases separated the two germline ends. Germline loops: CDR1 SGHDN, CDR2 FVKESK. This CDR3 spans 14 amino acids. Selection for sequencing was limited to patients who had shown CD8+CD57+ cell expansion by flow cytometry. It was genomic DNA that served as the template for profiling TCR beta VDJ and CDR3. TCRdb ran MiXCR on the reads and lists one entry per CDR3 protein. The table has roughly 180,000 distinct CDR3 sequences, less than 65% seen once. Points from the study as a whole: In common between the patients and the controls were approximately 28 CD8+ CDR3 sequences.

The rearrangement joins TRBV14 to TRBJ1-1; D remains unclear. The sample was sorted CD4+, CD8+, or CD8+CD57+ T cells (not recorded which) from PBMCs. This TCR derives from a human donor with aplastic anemia. CDR3 residues: CASSQGDGYAEAFF. The CDR3 bases are TGTGCCAGCAGCCAAGGAGACGGCTACGCTGAAGCTTTCTTT.